This is a list of T cell receptor beta chains from one sample in a study of T cell changes during pregnancy in multiple sclerosis. Libraries were prepared by immunoSEQ multiplex PCR; TCRdb keeps only in-frame clonotypes and omits some of them. The table has about 34,000 clones, about nine tenths seen once. The starting material was CD8+ T cells from peripheral blood mononuclear cells, obtained in the first trimester of pregnancy. Receptors were obtained from a female donor with multiple sclerosis, enrolled in a pregnancy study. CDR3s include the opening cysteine and the closing phenylalanine or tryptophan. D genes are given only for firm matches. Some rows mark clone size as missing; the rest say once, few, many or name a class of expanded clone.

J gene | V gene | D gene | clone size | CDR3 DNA | CDR3 protein
TRBJ2-1 | TRBV4-2 | TRBD2 | NA | TGTGCCAGCAGCCAAGCCCAACTAGCGGGGATAAACAATGAGCAGTTCTTC | CASSQAQLAGINNEQFF
TRBJ2-2 | TRBV19 | NA | NA | TGTGCCAGTAGTGCCCCCACAGGGTTCCTAATTACCGGGGAGCTGTTTTTT | CASSAPTGFLITGELFF
TRBJ1-5 | TRBV6-6 | NA | NA | TGTGCCAGCAGTTACTCCCCGAGTCAGCCCCAGCATTTT | CASSYSPSQPQHF
TRBJ2-1 | TRBV5-4 | TRBD2 | few | TGTGCCAGCAGCCGGGGACTAGCGGGAGTAAATGGTGAGCAGTTCTTC | CASSRGLAGVNGEQFF
TRBJ2-7 | TRBV5-4 | TRBD2 | NA | TGTGCCAGCAGCATAGGGACTAGCGGCTCCTACGAGCAGTACTTC | CASSIGTSGSYEQYF
TRBJ1-4 | TRBV28 | NA | NA | TGTGCCAGCAGCACTAGGACAACTAATGAAAAACTGTTTTTT | CASSTRTTNEKLFF
TRBJ1-5 | TRBV28 | NA | NA | TGTGCCAGCAGTTTGTCTCCGGTGGAGGGTCAGCCCCAGCATTTT | CASSLSPVEGQPQHF
TRBJ2-7 | TRBV7-9 | NA | NA | TGTGCCAGCAGCCATACTAGCTCGTACGAGCAGTACTTC | CASSHTSSYEQYF
TRBJ2-1 | TRBV28 | NA | once | TGTGCCAGCAGTTTTGCGAGAACCACCTACAATGAGCAGTTCTTC | CASSFARTTYNEQFF
TRBJ2-4 | TRBV5-1 | NA | NA | TGCGCCAGCAGCGCAGAATCTGGCATAGCCAAAAACATTCAGTACTTC | CASSAESGIAKNIQYF
TRBJ2-1 | TRBV5-1 | TRBD1 | NA | TGCGCCAGCAGCCAGGACAGGGCCAGATACAATGAGCAGTTCTTC | CASSQDRARYNEQFF
TRBJ2-7 | TRBV28 | NA | NA | TGTGCCAGCAGTTTATTTGAGGAGAACTACGAGCAGTACTTC | CASSLFEENYEQYF
TRBJ2-7 | TRBV7-9 | TRBD2 | NA | TGTGCCAGCAGCTATCGGACTAGCGGGAGTGCCTACGAGCAGTACTTC | CASSYRTSGSAYEQYF
TRBJ1-3 | TRBV4-1 | NA | NA | TGCGCCAGCAGCCAGATGGGGGGCTCTGGAAACACCATATATTTT | CASSQMGGSGNTIYF
TRBJ2-1 | TRBV9 | NA | NA | TGTGCCAGCAGCGAACTAGCCAATGAGCAGTTCTTC | CASSELANEQFF
TRBJ2-7 | TRBV19 | TRBD2 | NA | TGTGCCAGTAGTCCCTTCGGGGCTAGCGGGGTCTACGAGCAGTACTTC | CASSPFGASGVYEQYF
TRBJ1-1 | TRBV28 | NA | NA | TGTGCCAGCAGTTTAACCCCACAGGGATCCACTGAAGCTTTCTTT | CASSLTPQGSTEAFF
TRBJ2-1 | TRBV2 | TRBD2 | NA | TGTGCCAGCAGCGACCTGACTAGCGGCTCCTACAATGAGCAGTTCTTC | CASSDLTSGSYNEQFF
TRBJ2-2 | TRBV28 | NA | NA | TGTGCCAGCAGTTTTTCTAGAGATGGGGAGCTGTTTTTT | CASSFSRDGELFF
TRBJ1-1 | TRBV6-6 | NA | NA | TGTGCCAGCAGTTATGGGGCAGACACTGAAGCTTTCTTT | CASSYGADTEAFF
TRBJ2-1 | TRBV19 | NA | NA | TGTGCCAGTAGTATTGGGAGCTTTAATGAGCAGTTCTTC | CASSIGSFNEQFF
TRBJ2-7 | TRBV6-6 | NA | NA | TGTGCCAGCTCCCCTCAGGGGGGTTCCTACGAGCAGTACTTC | CASSPQGGSYEQYF
TRBJ2-3 | TRBV6-4 | TRBD2 | NA | TGTGCCAGCAGTGCTAGCGGGAGTACAGATACGCAGTATTTT | CASSASGSTDTQYF
TRBJ1-2 | TRBV29-1 | NA | NA | TGCAGCGTTGTTTTCAGGGTGCCCTATGGCTACACCTTC | CSVVFRVPYGYTF
TRBJ2-1 | TRBV29-1 | TRBD1 | once | TGCAGCGGGGGCAGGGGGAACAATGAGCAGTTCTTC | CSGGRGNNEQFF
TRBJ2-7 | TRBV27 | NA | NA | TGTGCCAGCAGTTTACATTTGGCAGCCTACGAGCAGTACTTC | CASSLHLAAYEQYF
TRBJ1-2 | TRBV9 | NA | NA | TGTGCCAGCGGGAGGAAAGACACCTTC | CASGRKDTF
TRBJ2-7 | TRBV9 | NA | NA | TGTGCCAGCAGCCAGACCGCGGGGGCTTACGAGCAGTACTTC | CASSQTAGAYEQYF
TRBJ2-7 | TRBV29-1 | NA | NA | TGCAGCGTTGTTTACGGCCAGGACTCCTACGAGCAGTACTTC | CSVVYGQDSYEQYF